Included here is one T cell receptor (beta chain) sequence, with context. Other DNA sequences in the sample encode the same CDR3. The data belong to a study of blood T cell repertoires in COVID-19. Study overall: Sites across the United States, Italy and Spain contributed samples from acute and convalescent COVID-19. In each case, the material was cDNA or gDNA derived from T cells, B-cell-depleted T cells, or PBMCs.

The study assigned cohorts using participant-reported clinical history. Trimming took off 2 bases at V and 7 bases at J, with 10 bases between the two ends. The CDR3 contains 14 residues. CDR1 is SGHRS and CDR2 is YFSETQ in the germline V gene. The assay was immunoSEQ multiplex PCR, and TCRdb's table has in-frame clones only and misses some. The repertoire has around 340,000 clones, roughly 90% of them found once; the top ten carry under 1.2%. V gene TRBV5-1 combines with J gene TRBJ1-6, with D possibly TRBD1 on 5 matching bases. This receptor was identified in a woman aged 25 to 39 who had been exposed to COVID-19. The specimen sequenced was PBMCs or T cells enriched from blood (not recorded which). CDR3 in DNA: TGCGCCAGCAGCTTAGGGCAGGGAAATTCACCCCTCCACTTT. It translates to CASSLGQGNSPLHF.